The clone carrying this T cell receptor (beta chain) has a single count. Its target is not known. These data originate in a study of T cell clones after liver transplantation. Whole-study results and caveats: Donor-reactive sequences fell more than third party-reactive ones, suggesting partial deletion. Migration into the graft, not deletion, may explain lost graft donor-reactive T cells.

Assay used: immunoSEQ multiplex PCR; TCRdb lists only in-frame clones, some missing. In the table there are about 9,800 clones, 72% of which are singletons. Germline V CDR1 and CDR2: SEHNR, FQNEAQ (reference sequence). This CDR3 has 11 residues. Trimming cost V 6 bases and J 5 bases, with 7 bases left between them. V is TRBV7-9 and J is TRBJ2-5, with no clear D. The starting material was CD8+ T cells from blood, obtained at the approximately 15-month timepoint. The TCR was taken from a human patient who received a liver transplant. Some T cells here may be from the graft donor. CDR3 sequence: CASSPLETQYF. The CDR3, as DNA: TGTGCCAGCAGTCCTTTGGAGACCCAGTACTTC.